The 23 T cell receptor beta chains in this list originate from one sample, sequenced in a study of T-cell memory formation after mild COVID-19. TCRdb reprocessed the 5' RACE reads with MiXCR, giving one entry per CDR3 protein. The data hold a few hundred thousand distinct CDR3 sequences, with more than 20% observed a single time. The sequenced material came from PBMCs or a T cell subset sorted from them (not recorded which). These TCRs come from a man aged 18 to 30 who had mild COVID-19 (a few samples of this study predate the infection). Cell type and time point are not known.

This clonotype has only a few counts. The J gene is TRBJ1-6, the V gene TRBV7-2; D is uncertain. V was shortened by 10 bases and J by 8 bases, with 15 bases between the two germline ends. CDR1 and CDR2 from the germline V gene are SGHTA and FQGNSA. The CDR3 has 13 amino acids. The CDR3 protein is CATSLGMDSPLHF. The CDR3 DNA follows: TGTGCCACGAGCTTAGGCATGGATTCACCCCTCCACTTT.

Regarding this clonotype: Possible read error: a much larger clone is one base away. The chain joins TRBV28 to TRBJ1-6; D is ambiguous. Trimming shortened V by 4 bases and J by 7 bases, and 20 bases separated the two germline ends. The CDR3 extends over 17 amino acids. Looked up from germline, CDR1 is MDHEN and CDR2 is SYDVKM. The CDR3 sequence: CASSSTGEDVGNSPLHF. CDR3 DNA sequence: TGTGCCAGCAGTTCCACCGGCGAGGATGTAGGGAATTCACCCCTCCACTTT.

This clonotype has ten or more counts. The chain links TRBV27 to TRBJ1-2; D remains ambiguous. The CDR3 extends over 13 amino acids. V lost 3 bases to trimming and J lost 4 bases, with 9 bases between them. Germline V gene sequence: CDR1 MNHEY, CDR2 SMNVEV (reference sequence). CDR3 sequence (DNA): TGTGCCAGCAGTTTTGGCGGATCCTATGGCTACACCTTC. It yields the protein CASSFGGSYGYTF.

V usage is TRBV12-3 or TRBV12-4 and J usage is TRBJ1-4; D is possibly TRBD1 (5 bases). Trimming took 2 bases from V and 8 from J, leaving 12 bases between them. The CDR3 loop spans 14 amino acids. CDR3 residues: CASSLNGAGEKLFF. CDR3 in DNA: TGTGCCAGCAGTTTAAATGGGGCTGGGGAAAAACTGTTTTTT.

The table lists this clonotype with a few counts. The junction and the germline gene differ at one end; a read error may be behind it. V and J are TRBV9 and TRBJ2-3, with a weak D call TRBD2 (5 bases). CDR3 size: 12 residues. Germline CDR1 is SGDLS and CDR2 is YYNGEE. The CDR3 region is CASSASRDTQYF. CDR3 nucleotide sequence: TGTGCCAGCAGCGCTAGCAGAGATACGCAGTATTTT.

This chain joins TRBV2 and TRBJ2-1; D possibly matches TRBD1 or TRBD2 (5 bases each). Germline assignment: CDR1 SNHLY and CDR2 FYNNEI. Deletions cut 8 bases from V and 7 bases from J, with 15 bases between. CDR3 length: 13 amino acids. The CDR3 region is CASGWDAANEQFF. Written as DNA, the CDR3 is TGTGCCAGCGGATGGGACGCCGCGAATGAGCAGTTCTTC.

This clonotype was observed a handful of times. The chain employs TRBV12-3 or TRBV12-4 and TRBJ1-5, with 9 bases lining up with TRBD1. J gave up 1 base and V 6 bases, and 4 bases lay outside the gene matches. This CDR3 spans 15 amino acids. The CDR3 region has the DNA TGTGCCAGCAGAACAGGGGGCTTAAGCAATCAGCCCCAGCATTTT. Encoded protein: CASRTGGLSNQPQHF.

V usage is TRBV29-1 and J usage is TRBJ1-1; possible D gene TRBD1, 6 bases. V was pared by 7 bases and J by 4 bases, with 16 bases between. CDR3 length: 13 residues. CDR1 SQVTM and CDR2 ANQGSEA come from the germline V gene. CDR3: CSADVGGPTEAFF. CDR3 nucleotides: TGCAGCGCCGACGTGGGGGGGCCCACTGAAGCTTTCTTT.

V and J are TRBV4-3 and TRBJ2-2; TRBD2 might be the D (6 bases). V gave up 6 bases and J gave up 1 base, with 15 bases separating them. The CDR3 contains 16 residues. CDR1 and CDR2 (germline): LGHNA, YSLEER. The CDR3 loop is CASRRGLGENTGELFF. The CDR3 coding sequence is TGCGCCAGCAGGCGGGGACTGGGAGAGAACACCGGGGAGCTGTTTTTT.

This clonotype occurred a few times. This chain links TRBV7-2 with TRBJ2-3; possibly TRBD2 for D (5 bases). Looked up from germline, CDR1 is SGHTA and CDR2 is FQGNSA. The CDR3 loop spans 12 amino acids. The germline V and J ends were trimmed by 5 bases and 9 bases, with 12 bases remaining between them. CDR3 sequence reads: CASSHTSGTQYF. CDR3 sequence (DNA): TGTGCCAGCAGCCATACATCGGGGACGCAGTATTTT.

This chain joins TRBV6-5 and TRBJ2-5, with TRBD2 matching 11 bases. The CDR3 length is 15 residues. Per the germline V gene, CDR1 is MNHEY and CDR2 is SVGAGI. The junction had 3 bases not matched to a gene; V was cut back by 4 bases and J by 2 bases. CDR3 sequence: CASSSSGGIQETQYF. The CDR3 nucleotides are TGTGCCAGCAGTTCTAGCGGGGGGATACAAGAGACCCAGTACTTC.

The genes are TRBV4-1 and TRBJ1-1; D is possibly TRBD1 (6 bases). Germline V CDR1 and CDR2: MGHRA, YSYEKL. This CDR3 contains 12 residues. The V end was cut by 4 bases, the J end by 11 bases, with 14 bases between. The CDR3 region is CASSPDRMEAFF. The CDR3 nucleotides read TGCGCCAGCAGCCCCGACAGGATGGAGGCTTTCTTT.

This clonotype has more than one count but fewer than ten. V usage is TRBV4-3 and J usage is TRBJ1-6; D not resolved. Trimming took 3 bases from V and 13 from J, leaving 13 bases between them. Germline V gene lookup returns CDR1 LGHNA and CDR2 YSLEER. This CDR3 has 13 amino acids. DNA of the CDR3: TGCGCCAGCAGCCAGTACGGACGGTCTCCCCTCCACTTT. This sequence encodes CASSQYGRSPLHF.

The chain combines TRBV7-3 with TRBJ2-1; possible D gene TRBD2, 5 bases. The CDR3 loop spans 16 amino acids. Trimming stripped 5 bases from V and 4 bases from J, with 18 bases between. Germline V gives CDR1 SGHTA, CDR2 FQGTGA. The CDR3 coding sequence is TGTGCCAGCAGCCAAGTTCACCGAGGGCTTTACAATGAGCAGTTCTTC. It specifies CASSQVHRGLYNEQFF.

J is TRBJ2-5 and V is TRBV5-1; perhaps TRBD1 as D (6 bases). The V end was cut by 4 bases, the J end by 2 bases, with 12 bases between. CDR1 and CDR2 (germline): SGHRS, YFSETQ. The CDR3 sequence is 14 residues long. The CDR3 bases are TGCGCCAGCAGCCTAGTGGACAGTCAAGAGACCCAGTACTTC. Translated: CASSLVDSQETQYF. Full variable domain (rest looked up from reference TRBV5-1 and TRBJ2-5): KAGVTQTPRYLIKTRGQQVTLSCSPISGHRSVSWYQQTPGQGLQFLFEYFSETQRNKGNFPGRFSGRQFSNSRSEMNVSTLELGDSALYLCASSLVDSQETQYFGPGTRLLVL.

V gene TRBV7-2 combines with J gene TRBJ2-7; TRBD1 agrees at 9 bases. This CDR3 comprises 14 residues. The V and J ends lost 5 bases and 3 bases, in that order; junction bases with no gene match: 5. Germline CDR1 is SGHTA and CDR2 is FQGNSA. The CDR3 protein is CASSIGTGNYEQYV. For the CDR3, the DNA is TGTGCCAGCAGCATCGGGACAGGGAACTACGAGCAGTACGTC.

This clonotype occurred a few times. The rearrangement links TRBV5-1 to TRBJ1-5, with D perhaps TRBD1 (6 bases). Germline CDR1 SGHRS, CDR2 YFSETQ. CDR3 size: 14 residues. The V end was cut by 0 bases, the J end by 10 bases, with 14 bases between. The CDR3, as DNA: TGCGCCAGCAGCTTGGTCGCAGGGGAGAACCCCCAGCATTTT. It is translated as CASSLVAGENPQHF.

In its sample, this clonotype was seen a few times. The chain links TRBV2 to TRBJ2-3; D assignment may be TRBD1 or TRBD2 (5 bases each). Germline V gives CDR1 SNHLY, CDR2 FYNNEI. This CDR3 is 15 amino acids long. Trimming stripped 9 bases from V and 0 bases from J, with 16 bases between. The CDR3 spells CASKDSGPSTDTQYF. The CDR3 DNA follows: TGTGCCAGTAAGGACTCGGGACCTAGCACAGATACGCAGTATTTT.

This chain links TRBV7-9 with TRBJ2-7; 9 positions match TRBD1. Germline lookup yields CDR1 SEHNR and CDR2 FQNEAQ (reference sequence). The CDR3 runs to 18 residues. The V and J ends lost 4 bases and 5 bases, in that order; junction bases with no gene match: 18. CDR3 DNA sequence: TGTGCCAGCAGCTCATTTCGAACCGGGACAGGGAACATCAACGAGCAGTACTTC. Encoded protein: CASSSFRTGTGNINEQYF.

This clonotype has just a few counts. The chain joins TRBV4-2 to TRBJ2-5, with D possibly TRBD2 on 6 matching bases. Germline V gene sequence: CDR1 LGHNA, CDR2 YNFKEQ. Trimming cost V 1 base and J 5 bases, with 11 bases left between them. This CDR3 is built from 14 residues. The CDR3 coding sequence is TGTGCCAGCAGCCAAGGGTCGGCGGGGGAGACCCAGTACTTC. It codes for CASSQGSAGETQYF.

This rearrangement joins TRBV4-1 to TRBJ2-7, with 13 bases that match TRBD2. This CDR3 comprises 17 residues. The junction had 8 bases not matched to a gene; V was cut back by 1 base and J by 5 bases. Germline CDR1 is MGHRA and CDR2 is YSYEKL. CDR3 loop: CASSQVPLAGGSHEQYF. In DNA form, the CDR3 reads TGCGCCAGCAGCCAAGTCCCACTAGCGGGGGGGTCGCACGAGCAGTACTTC.

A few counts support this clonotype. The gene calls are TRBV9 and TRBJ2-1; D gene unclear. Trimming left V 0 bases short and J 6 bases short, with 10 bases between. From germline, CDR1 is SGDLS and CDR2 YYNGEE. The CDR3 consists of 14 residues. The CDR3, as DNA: TGTGCCAGCAGCGTAGTTCCGGGCGGCAATGAGCAGTTCTTC. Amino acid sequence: CASSVVPGGNEQFF. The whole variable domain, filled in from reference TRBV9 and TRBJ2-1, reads DSGVTQTPKHLITATGQRVTLRCSPRSGDLSVYWYQQSLDQGLQFLIQYYNGEERAKGNILERFSAQQFPDLHSELNLSSLELGDSALYFCASSVVPGGNEQFFGPGTRLTVL.

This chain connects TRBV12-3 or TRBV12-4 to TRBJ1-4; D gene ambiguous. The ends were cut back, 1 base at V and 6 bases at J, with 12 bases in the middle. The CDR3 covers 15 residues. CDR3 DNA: TGTGCCAGCAGTTTAGAGGGAGGGAACTATGAAAAACTGTTTTTT. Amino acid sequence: CASSLEGGNYEKLFF.